The rows below give T cell receptor beta chains drawn from one sample of a study of tumor and adjacent non-tumor tissue in lung cancer. TCRdb reprocessed the multiplex PCR reads via MiXCR and lists one record per CDR3 protein. The sample lists 200,000 to 250,000 distinct CDR3 sequences, about two thirds occurring once. Sequenced: lung tumor tissue. The receptors shown here come from a man aged 55 to 69 with non-small cell lung cancer. Both conserved end residues are part of each CDR3. Fields, in order: J gene, V gene, clone size, CDR3 protein. Not every row has a clone size; where given, it reads once, few, many or a size class.

TRBJ2-1	TRBV6-5	.	CASSYGYDEQFF
TRBJ2-3	TRBV28	.	CASSIGGYRGTDMQYF
TRBJ2-3	TRBV12-3/TRBV12-4	few	CASSFSGRADTQYF
TRBJ2-2	TRBV6-5	once	CASSYRDRLTEELFF
TRBJ2-6	TRBV6-1	.	CASLKQGSGANVLTF
TRBJ2-1	TRBV6-1	few	CATRRGQPYNEQFF
TRBJ1-6	TRBV5-6	.	CASRGQGLSPLHF
TRBJ1-6	TRBV6-1	.	CASGASPTGSYNSPLHF
TRBJ2-3	TRBV4-2	few	CASSQVKGGATDTQYF
TRBJ2-3	TRBV24-1	.	CATSGGGLASTDTQYF
TRBJ2-5	TRBV20-1	.	CSTRGQGIGGTQYF
TRBJ2-7	TRBV6-1	few	CASTPQGSRRAPYEQYF
TRBJ2-1	TRBV11-2	once	CTSRQRGGRDYNEQFF
TRBJ2-5	TRBV20-1	many	CSAEGLAGVKTQYF
TRBJ2-1	TRBV11-3	.	CASSLGASGGGAQLF
TRBJ2-5	TRBV5-4	.	CASSPGTVQETQYF
TRBJ2-1	TRBV11-3	.	CTSSPHMGSDEQFF
TRBJ2-3	TRBV29-1	.	CSVEGQSTDTQYF
TRBJ2-1	TRBV30	.	CAWSVQRWPNYNDQFF
TRBJ2-5	TRBV29-1	many	CSVAASHQETQYF
TRBJ2-5	TRBV20-1	.	CSARDEDLGGGPQETQYF
TRBJ2-5	TRBV20-1	.	CSARSLAGGRETQYF